A single sample is the source of the 5 T cell receptor beta chains below, sequenced in a study of radiotherapy plus CTLA-4 blockade in lung cancer. Method: immunoSEQ multiplex PCR; TCRdb's copy keeps in-frame clones and lacks some. The repertoire has over 60,000 clones, approximately 86% of them found once; the top ten carry just over 0.85%. Sequencing used peripheral blood, obtained from a patient treated with radiotherapy plus ipilimumab. The source is a human donor with non-small cell lung cancer who had stable disease on radiotherapy plus ipilimumab.

The rearrangement uses TRBV7-8 and TRBJ2-7, with TRBD2 matching 7 bases. CDR1 and CDR2 from the germline V gene are SGHVS and FQNEAQ. The CDR3 has 15 amino acids. V lost 5 bases to trimming and J lost 3 bases; unmatched junction nucleotides: 10. CDR3 region: CASSPYDGGIYEQYF. DNA of the CDR3: TGTGCCAGCAGCCCCTATGACGGGGGGATCTACGAGCAGTACTTC.

The V gene is TRBV18, the J gene TRBJ1-1, with D unclear. CDR3 length equals 12 residues. Germline lookup yields CDR1 KGHSH and CDR2 LQKENI. The V end lost 6 bases, the J end lost 5 bases, and 10 bases lay between the germline ends. CDR3 sequence reads: CASSRILTEAFF. The CDR3 region has the DNA TGTGCCAGCTCGCGTATCCTAACTGAAGCTTTCTTT.

The chain employs TRBV30 and TRBJ2-7; D unclear. The germline V and J ends were trimmed by 0 bases and 1 base, with 10 bases remaining between them. This CDR3 is built from 14 residues. Germline CDR1 reads GTSNPN; CDR2 reads SVGIG (reference sequence). This chain's CDR3 is CAWSVPRVSYEQYF. CDR3 in DNA: TGTGCCTGGAGTGTACCCCGAGTATCCTACGAGCAGTACTTC.

The V gene is TRBV30, the J gene TRBJ1-4; possible D gene TRBD1, 6 bases. The germline V and J ends were trimmed by 4 bases and 11 bases, with 17 bases remaining between them. Germline assignment: CDR1 GTSNPN and CDR2 SVGIG (reference sequence). This CDR3 is built from 13 residues. The CDR3 is CAWTPVGGRKLFF. Written as DNA, the CDR3 is TGTGCCTGGACTCCCGTCGGGGGGCGGAAACTGTTTTTT. Full variable domain (missing parts from reference TRBV30 and TRBJ1-4): SQTIHQWPATLVQPVGSPLSLECTVEGTSNPNLYWYRQAAGRGLQLLFYSVGIGQISSEVPQNLSASRPQDRQFILSSKKLLLSDSGFYLCAWTPVGGRKLFFGSGTQLSVL.

The J gene is TRBJ1-1, the V gene TRBV30; D not resolved. The V gene's germline CDR1 is GTSNPN and CDR2 SVGIG (reference sequence). The ends were cut back, 0 bases at V and 7 bases at J, with 6 bases in the middle. The CDR3 is 11 amino acids. The CDR3 coding sequence is TGTGCCTGGAGTGTACGGGTTGAAGCTTTCTTT. Its protein is CAWSVRVEAFF. The full variable domain, completed using reference TRBV30 and TRBJ1-1, is SQTIHQWPATLVQPVGSPLSLECTVEGTSNPNLYWYRQAAGRGLQLLFYSVGIGQISSEVPQNLSASRPQDRQFILSSKKLLLSDSGFYLCAWSVRVEAFFGQGTRLTVV.